These T cell receptor beta chains were read from a single sample in a study of graft-versus-host responses after intestinal transplantation. Sequenced by immunoSEQ multiplex PCR; TCRdb stores in-frame clones only, minus some. The profile shows around 14,000 clones, 30% to 35% of them singletons. The sequencing used alloreactive CD4+ T cells from a mixed lymphocyte reaction culture, collected before intestinal transplant. These receptors all come from a human patient who received an intestinal transplant. Each CDR3 is given with its conserved first and last residue. The D gene is left open where the match is weak. Clone size appears in some rows only: once, few, many, or a class for an expanded clone.

J gene: TRBJ1-2; clone size: NA; V gene: TRBV6-5; D gene: NA; CDR3 DNA: TGTGCCAGCACCTCAATCGGACGTGGGGGCTACACCTTC; CDR3 protein: CASTSIGRGGYTF
J gene: TRBJ1-5; clone size: NA; V gene: TRBV18; D gene: TRBD1; CDR3 DNA: TGTGCCAGCTCAGCGCGACAGGGTAATCAGCCCCAGCATTTT; CDR3 protein: CASSARQGNQPQHF
J gene: TRBJ2-2; clone size: NA; V gene: TRBV6-1; D gene: NA; CDR3 DNA: TGTGCGTTTTTTTACGGCGGGGAGCTGTTTTTT; CDR3 protein: CAFFYGGELFF
J gene: TRBJ2-3; clone size: few; V gene: TRBV6-5; D gene: NA; CDR3 DNA: TGTGCCAGCAGAGTCCCCACTATTACGCAGTATTTT; CDR3 protein: CASRVPTITQYF
J gene: TRBJ2-2; clone size: NA; V gene: TRBV5-1; D gene: TRBD2; CDR3 DNA: TGCGCCAGCAGCTTGAGGCGGGAGGGCCTAACCGGGGAGCTGTTTTTT; CDR3 protein: CASSLRREGLTGELFF
J gene: TRBJ2-2; clone size: NA; V gene: TRBV5-1; D gene: NA; CDR3 DNA: TGCGCCAGCAGCTTAGGGGACACCGGGGAGCTGTTTTTT; CDR3 protein: CASSLGDTGELFF
J gene: TRBJ2-5; clone size: NA; V gene: TRBV5-5; D gene: TRBD2; CDR3 DNA: TGTGCCAGCAGCTTGGGGCTAGCGGGGCAAGAGACCCAGTACTTC; CDR3 protein: CASSLGLAGQETQYF
J gene: TRBJ2-5; clone size: NA; V gene: TRBV18; D gene: NA; CDR3 DNA: TGTGCCAGCTCACCCTTTCCGGACTCGAGGGTCGAGACCCAGTACTTC; CDR3 protein: CASSPFPDSRVETQYF
J gene: TRBJ2-3; clone size: NA; V gene: TRBV11-2; D gene: TRBD2; CDR3 DNA: TGTGCCAGCAGCTCTCGACTAGCCTCCTATACGCAGTATTTT; CDR3 protein: CASSSRLASYTQYF
J gene: TRBJ2-1; clone size: once; V gene: TRBV19; D gene: TRBD2; CDR3 DNA: TGTGCCAGTAATGGGGGTAGCGGGCTGTACAATGAGCAGTTCTTC; CDR3 protein: CASNGGSGLYNEQFF
J gene: TRBJ2-7; clone size: NA; V gene: TRBV28; D gene: TRBD2; CDR3 DNA: TGTGCCAGCAGCAACGGACTAGCGTACTACGAGCAGTACTTC; CDR3 protein: CASSNGLAYYEQYF
J gene: TRBJ2-1; clone size: NA; V gene: TRBV14; D gene: TRBD2; CDR3 DNA: TGTGCCAGCAGCCCCGGGACTAGCGGGAGGGTTCCTCGAGGAGGTGAGCAGTTCTTC; CDR3 protein: CASSPGTSGRVPRGGEQFF
J gene: TRBJ2-7; clone size: once; V gene: TRBV18; D gene: TRBD1; CDR3 DNA: TGTGCCAGCTCTCCCACAGGGGGAGTGGTTGTACACGAGCAGTACTTC; CDR3 protein: CASSPTGGVVVHEQYF
J gene: TRBJ1-1; clone size: NA; V gene: TRBV6-6; D gene: NA; CDR3 DNA: TGTGCCAGCAGTTACTCGCGACAGAGGTCGACTGAAGCTTTCTTT; CDR3 protein: CASSYSRQRSTEAFF
J gene: TRBJ1-4; clone size: NA; V gene: TRBV7-9; D gene: NA; CDR3 DNA: TGTGCCAGCAGTGAGAAGCGGGTTCGTGAAAAACTGTTTTTT; CDR3 protein: CASSEKRVREKLFF
J gene: TRBJ1-5; clone size: NA; V gene: TRBV25-1; D gene: NA; CDR3 DNA: TGTGCCAGCAGCCCCGGGGGGGGCCAATTTAGCAATCAGCCCCAGCATTTT; CDR3 protein: CASSPGGGQFSNQPQHF
J gene: TRBJ2-1; clone size: NA; V gene: TRBV7-8; D gene: NA; CDR3 DNA: TGTGCCAGCAGCGGAGGGAATGAGCAGTTCTTC; CDR3 protein: CASSGGNEQFF
J gene: TRBJ1-1; clone size: few; V gene: TRBV28; D gene: NA; CDR3 DNA: TGTGCCAGCAGGCTTCAAGGGTACTCGAACACTGAAGCTTTCTTT; CDR3 protein: CASRLQGYSNTEAFF
J gene: TRBJ1-4; clone size: NA; V gene: TRBV10-1; D gene: NA; CDR3 DNA: TGCGCCAGCAGTGCTCGAGACAGCAAGGAAAAACTGTTTTTT; CDR3 protein: CASSARDSKEKLFF
J gene: TRBJ2-1; clone size: NA; V gene: TRBV20-1; D gene: NA; CDR3 DNA: TGCAGTACCGACAGGTACAATGAGCAGTTCTTC; CDR3 protein: CSTDRYNEQFF
J gene: TRBJ2-1; clone size: NA; V gene: TRBV7-9; D gene: NA; CDR3 DNA: TGTGCCAGCAGCTTAGGGGGGGTTTTTAAGAATGAGCAGTTCTTC; CDR3 protein: CASSLGGVFKNEQFF
J gene: TRBJ2-1; clone size: large; V gene: TRBV9; D gene: NA; CDR3 DNA: TGTGCCAGCAGCGTAGCTGTAGGGGCAGCCCAAAATGAGCAGTTCTTC; CDR3 protein: CASSVAVGAAQNEQFF
J gene: TRBJ2-7; clone size: medium-sized; V gene: TRBV27; D gene: NA; CDR3 DNA: TGTGCCAGCAGTCCAGTGGGCCGAGTTCCCTACGAGCAGTACTTC; CDR3 protein: CASSPVGRVPYEQYF
J gene: TRBJ2-3; clone size: NA; V gene: TRBV11-3; D gene: TRBD2; CDR3 DNA: TGTGCCAGCAGCTCTCGACTAGCCTCCTATACGCAGTATTTT; CDR3 protein: CASSSRLASYTQYF
J gene: TRBJ2-3; clone size: NA; V gene: TRBV5-8; D gene: NA; CDR3 DNA: TGTGCCAGCAGCCTTGGACCCTCCTCAGGAGATACGCAGTATTTT; CDR3 protein: CASSLGPSSGDTQYF
J gene: TRBJ2-1; clone size: NA; V gene: TRBV30; D gene: NA; CDR3 DNA: TGTGCCTCTACAGGGTTAGGAGGCGGGATCTACAATGAGCAGTTCTTC; CDR3 protein: CASTGLGGGIYNEQFF
J gene: TRBJ2-7; clone size: NA; V gene: TRBV28; D gene: NA; CDR3 DNA: TGTGCCAGCAGTTCCCCCTCCTACGAGCAGTACTTC; CDR3 protein: CASSSPSYEQYF
J gene: TRBJ1-2; clone size: few; V gene: TRBV11-2; D gene: NA; CDR3 DNA: TGTGCCAGCAGCTCCCTTAAGGGTAGGGATTCTAACTATGGCTACACCTTC; CDR3 protein: CASSSLKGRDSNYGYTF
J gene: TRBJ1-1; clone size: NA; V gene: TRBV5-1; D gene: NA; CDR3 DNA: TGCGCCAGCAGCTTACGCCAGGCGAACACTGAAGCTTTCTTT; CDR3 protein: CASSLRQANTEAFF
J gene: TRBJ2-6; clone size: NA; V gene: TRBV30; D gene: NA; CDR3 DNA: TGTGCCTGGAGTCCGACAGGACCCTCTGGGGCCAACGTCCTGACTTTC; CDR3 protein: CAWSPTGPSGANVLTF
J gene: TRBJ2-3; clone size: NA; V gene: TRBV6-5; D gene: NA; CDR3 DNA: TGTGCCAGCAGTTACACGAAGGATACGCAGTATTTT; CDR3 protein: CASSYTKDTQYF
J gene: TRBJ1-4; clone size: NA; V gene: TRBV6-4; D gene: NA; CDR3 DNA: TGTGCCAGCAGTGACGGGGCAGTTAATGAAAAACTGTTTTTT; CDR3 protein: CASSDGAVNEKLFF
J gene: TRBJ1-2; clone size: NA; V gene: TRBV5-1; D gene: NA; CDR3 DNA: TGCGCCAGCAGCTTGGTCCCAGGGGATGGCTACACCTTC; CDR3 protein: CASSLVPGDGYTF
J gene: TRBJ2-7; clone size: few; V gene: TRBV20-1; D gene: NA; CDR3 DNA: TGCAGTGCTAGTGCCGCCTACGAGCAGTACTTC; CDR3 protein: CSASAAYEQYF
J gene: TRBJ1-1; clone size: NA; V gene: TRBV5-1; D gene: NA; CDR3 DNA: TGCGCCAGCAGCTTGAGAGGAAACACTGAAGCTTTCTTT; CDR3 protein: CASSLRGNTEAFF
J gene: TRBJ1-3; clone size: medium-sized; V gene: TRBV18; D gene: NA; CDR3 DNA: TGTGCCAGCTCACCAATAGGCCACTCGGTGGGAAACACCATATATTTT; CDR3 protein: CASSPIGHSVGNTIYF
J gene: TRBJ1-6; clone size: NA; V gene: TRBV2; D gene: TRBD1; CDR3 DNA: TGTGCCAGCAGTGGAGGACAGGGCGGGTATTCACCCCTCCACTTT; CDR3 protein: CASSGGQGGYSPLHF
J gene: TRBJ2-2; clone size: NA; V gene: TRBV6-5; D gene: TRBD2; CDR3 DNA: TGTGCCAGCAGTGGGACTAGCGGGAAGGGTGGGGAGCTGTTTTTT; CDR3 protein: CASSGTSGKGGELFF
J gene: TRBJ2-2; clone size: NA; V gene: TRBV2; D gene: NA; CDR3 DNA: TGTGCCAGCAGGGTTTACACCGGGGAGCTGTTTTTT; CDR3 protein: CASRVYTGELFF
J gene: TRBJ1-2; clone size: large; V gene: TRBV5-1; D gene: TRBD1; CDR3 DNA: TGCGCCAGCAGCTTGGTTGGGACAGTAGATGGCTACACCTTC; CDR3 protein: CASSLVGTVDGYTF
J gene: TRBJ2-5; clone size: NA; V gene: TRBV5-6; D gene: TRBD1; CDR3 DNA: TGTGCCAGCAGCGCCGGGACAGGGGGTGCGGAGACCCAGTACTTC; CDR3 protein: CASSAGTGGAETQYF
J gene: TRBJ2-7; clone size: few; V gene: TRBV10-3; D gene: NA; CDR3 DNA: TGTGCCAGCAGAGGCAGCTCCTACGAGCAGTACTTC; CDR3 protein: CASRGSSYEQYF
J gene: TRBJ1-1; clone size: NA; V gene: TRBV28; D gene: TRBD1; CDR3 DNA: TGTGCCAGCAGTTACAGGGGATGGGACACTGAAGCTTTCTTT; CDR3 protein: CASSYRGWDTEAFF
J gene: TRBJ1-2; clone size: NA; V gene: TRBV6-1; D gene: NA; CDR3 DNA: TGTGCCAGCCGGGGCGGTTCATTTGGCTACACCTTC; CDR3 protein: CASRGGSFGYTF
J gene: TRBJ1-5; clone size: few; V gene: TRBV7-2; D gene: TRBD1; CDR3 DNA: TGTGCCAGCAGCTTAGGGACAGGGCGTAGCAATCAGCCCCAGCATTTT; CDR3 protein: CASSLGTGRSNQPQHF
J gene: TRBJ2-7; clone size: NA; V gene: TRBV5-1; D gene: TRBD2; CDR3 DNA: TGCGCCAGCAGTTCAAGCGGGAGGGTCTCCTACGAGCAGTACTTC; CDR3 protein: CASSSSGRVSYEQYF
J gene: TRBJ2-1; clone size: NA; V gene: TRBV7-9; D gene: NA; CDR3 DNA: TGTGCCAGCAGCTTAGAAGCGCTAGCAGACAATGAGCAGTTCTTC; CDR3 protein: CASSLEALADNEQFF
J gene: TRBJ2-1; clone size: medium-sized; V gene: TRBV6-5; D gene: TRBD2; CDR3 DNA: TGTGCCAGCAGCCACACTAGCGGGGGTTACAATGAGCAGTTCTTC; CDR3 protein: CASSHTSGGYNEQFF
J gene: TRBJ1-4; clone size: NA; V gene: TRBV29-1; D gene: NA; CDR3 DNA: TGCAGCGTTGGAGGAGGAGCAACTAATGAAAAACTGTTTTTT; CDR3 protein: CSVGGGATNEKLFF
J gene: TRBJ2-7; clone size: few; V gene: TRBV7-9; D gene: NA; CDR3 DNA: TGTGCCAGCAGCTACTTCCCGGCAGCTCCCTACGAGCAGTACTTC; CDR3 protein: CASSYFPAAPYEQYF
J gene: TRBJ2-7; clone size: NA; V gene: TRBV2; D gene: TRBD1; CDR3 DNA: TGCGCCAGCCCCCGGGACAGAGCCTACGAGCAGTACTTC; CDR3 protein: CASPRDRAYEQYF
J gene: TRBJ2-1; clone size: few; V gene: TRBV18; D gene: NA; CDR3 DNA: TGTGCCAGCTCACCCCTCGGGAGCTCCTACAATGAGCAGTTCTTC; CDR3 protein: CASSPLGSSYNEQFF
J gene: TRBJ2-7; clone size: NA; V gene: TRBV6-1; D gene: NA; CDR3 DNA: TGTGCCAGCAGCAGGGTAAAGAACGAGCAGTACTTC; CDR3 protein: CASSRVKNEQYF
J gene: TRBJ2-2; clone size: NA; V gene: TRBV19; D gene: NA; CDR3 DNA: TGTGCCAGTAGTTGGGCCAGGGGTGTCACCGGGGAGCTGTTTTTT; CDR3 protein: CASSWARGVTGELFF
J gene: TRBJ1-1; clone size: few; V gene: TRBV6-1; D gene: NA; CDR3 DNA: TGTGCCAGCAGTGACTGGGCGGTCCCCAACCAAGCTTTCTTT; CDR3 protein: CASSDWAVPNQAFF
J gene: TRBJ1-2; clone size: many; V gene: TRBV5-1; D gene: NA; CDR3 DNA: TGCGCCAGCAGCTCAGGAGAGGGGGGGCATTATGGCTACACCTTC; CDR3 protein: CASSSGEGGHYGYTF
J gene: TRBJ1-2; clone size: few; V gene: TRBV9; D gene: TRBD1; CDR3 DNA: TGTGCCAGCAGCGTAGTTCCTGGCGGACAGGGGGATTATGGCTACACCTTC; CDR3 protein: CASSVVPGGQGDYGYTF
J gene: TRBJ2-7; clone size: few; V gene: TRBV5-4; D gene: NA; CDR3 DNA: TGTGCCAGCAGTCCCTTGCGCGGCGAGCAGTACTTC; CDR3 protein: CASSPLRGEQYF